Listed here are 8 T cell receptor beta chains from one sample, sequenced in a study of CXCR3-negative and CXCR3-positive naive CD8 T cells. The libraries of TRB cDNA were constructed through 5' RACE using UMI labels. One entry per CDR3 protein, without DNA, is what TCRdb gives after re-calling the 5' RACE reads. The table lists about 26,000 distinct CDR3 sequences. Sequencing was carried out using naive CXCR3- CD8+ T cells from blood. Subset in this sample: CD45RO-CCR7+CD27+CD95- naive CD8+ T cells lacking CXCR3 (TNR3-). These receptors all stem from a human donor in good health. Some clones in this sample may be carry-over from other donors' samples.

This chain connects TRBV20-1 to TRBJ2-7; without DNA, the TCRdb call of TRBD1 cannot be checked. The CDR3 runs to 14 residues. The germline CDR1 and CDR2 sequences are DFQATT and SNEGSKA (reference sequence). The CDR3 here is CSATDRGLSYEQYF.

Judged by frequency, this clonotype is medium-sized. This CDR3 reads CASSYGTPGQGHSPLHF. The chain has TRBV6-6 and TRBJ1-6; TCRdb proposes TRBD1, but this gene call is untestable without DNA. The germline V gene has CDR1 MNHNY and CDR2 SVGAGI (reference sequence). This CDR3 has 17 amino acids.

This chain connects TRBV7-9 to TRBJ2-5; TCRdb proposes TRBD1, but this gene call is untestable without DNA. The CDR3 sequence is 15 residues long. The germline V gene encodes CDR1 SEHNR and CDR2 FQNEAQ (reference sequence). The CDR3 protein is CASSLGPREQETQYF.

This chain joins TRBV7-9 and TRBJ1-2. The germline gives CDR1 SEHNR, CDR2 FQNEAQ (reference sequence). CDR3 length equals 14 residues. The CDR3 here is CASSQKDVAYGYTF.

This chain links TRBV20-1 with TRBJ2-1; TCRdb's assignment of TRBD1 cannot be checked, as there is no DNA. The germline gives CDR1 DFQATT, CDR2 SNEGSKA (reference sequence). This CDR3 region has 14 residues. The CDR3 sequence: CSARGEDRYNEQFF.

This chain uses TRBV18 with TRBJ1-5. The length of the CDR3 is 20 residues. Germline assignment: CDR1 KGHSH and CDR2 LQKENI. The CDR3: CASSPEQAGTMTGYNQPQHF.

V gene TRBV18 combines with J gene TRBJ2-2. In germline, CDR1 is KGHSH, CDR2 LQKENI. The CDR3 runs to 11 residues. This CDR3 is CASNFVGELFF.

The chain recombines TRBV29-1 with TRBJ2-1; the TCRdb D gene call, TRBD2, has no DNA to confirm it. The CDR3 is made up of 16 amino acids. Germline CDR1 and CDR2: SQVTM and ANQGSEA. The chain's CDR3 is CSVQGWTSGELNEQFF.